What follows is one T cell receptor beta chain and its context. Antigen: not known. Semi-nested PCR with Nested Universal Primer A followed constant-region reverse priming of full-length variable regions. TCRdb independently ran MiXCR on the 5' RACE reads; one entry per CDR3 protein. The sample includes over 25,000 distinct CDR3 sequences, 26% of them seen just once. Naive CD4+ cells had CD25+ Tregs removed. Germline CDR1 is SGHTA and CDR2 is FQGTGA. V lost 1 base, J lost 7 bases, and 11 bases lay in between. This CDR3 comprises 15 residues. Study-wide results and caveats: Tumor memory CD4+ T cell TCR gene usage clustered with blood and lymph node memory CD4+ cells and lymph node naive CD4+ cells.

The chain uses TRBV7-3 and TRBJ1-6; D uncertain. The specimen sequenced was naive CD4+ T cells sorted from a lymph node. The subset: naive CD4+ T cells, CD4+CD45RA+CD25-. The TCR comes from a female donor with breast cancer. CDR3 amino acids: CASSLMAGGNSPLHF. The DNA of the CDR3 is TGTGCCAGCAGCTTAATGGCTGGTGGGAATTCACCCCTCCACTTT. Looking up the rest from reference TRBV7-3 and TRBJ1-6 gives the full variable domain: GAGVSQTPSNKVTEKGKYVELRCDPISGHTALYWYRQSLGQGPEFLIYFQGTGAADDSGLPNDRFFAVRPEGSVSTLKIQRTERGDSAVYLCASSLMAGGNSPLHFGNGTRLTVT.